Described below is a single T cell receptor (beta chain) sequence and its context. Its antigen is still unknown. The sample originates from a study of cytomegalovirus exposure and HLA in healthy donors. Study-wide findings and caveats: For TCR beta chains, V- and J-gene trimming was later linked to a missense DCLRE1C variant.

Germline assignment: CDR1 MNHEY and CDR2 SVGAGI. Trimming removed 0 bases from V and 1 base from J; junction bases left unmatched: 4. The length of the CDR3 is 16 residues. With 60 Vbeta and 13 Jbeta primers, the PCR was carried out. Sequencing was performed with immunoSEQ multiplex PCR; in TCRdb, only in-frame clones are kept and a portion is missing. Found here are about 150,000 clones, 76% of them singletons; the top ten hold approximately 3.4%. The sample consisted of PBMCs. This chain uses TRBV6-5 with TRBJ2-7, with 9 bases identical to TRBD1. The origin of this receptor is a man in his forties in good health and CMV-seronegative. The DNA of the CDR3 is TGTGCCAGCAGTTACTCGACAGGGGGGAGGTCCTACGAGCAGTACTTC. Its translation: CASSYSTGGRSYEQYF.